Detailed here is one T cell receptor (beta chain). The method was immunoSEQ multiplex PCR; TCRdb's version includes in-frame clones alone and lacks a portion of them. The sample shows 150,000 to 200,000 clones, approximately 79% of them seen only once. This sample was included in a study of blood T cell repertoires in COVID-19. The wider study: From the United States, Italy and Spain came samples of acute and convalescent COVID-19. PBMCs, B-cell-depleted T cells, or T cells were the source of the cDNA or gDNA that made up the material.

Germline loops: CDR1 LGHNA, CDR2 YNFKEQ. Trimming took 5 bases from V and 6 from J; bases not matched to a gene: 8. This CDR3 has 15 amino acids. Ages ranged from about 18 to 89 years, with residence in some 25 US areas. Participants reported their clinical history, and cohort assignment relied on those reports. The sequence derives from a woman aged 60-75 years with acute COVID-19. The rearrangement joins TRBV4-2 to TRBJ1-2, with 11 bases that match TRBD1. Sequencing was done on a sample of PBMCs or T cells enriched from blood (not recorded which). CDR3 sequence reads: CASSKIGQGANGYTF. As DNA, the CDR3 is TGTGCCAGCAGCAAGATCGGACAGGGGGCTAATGGCTACACCTTC.